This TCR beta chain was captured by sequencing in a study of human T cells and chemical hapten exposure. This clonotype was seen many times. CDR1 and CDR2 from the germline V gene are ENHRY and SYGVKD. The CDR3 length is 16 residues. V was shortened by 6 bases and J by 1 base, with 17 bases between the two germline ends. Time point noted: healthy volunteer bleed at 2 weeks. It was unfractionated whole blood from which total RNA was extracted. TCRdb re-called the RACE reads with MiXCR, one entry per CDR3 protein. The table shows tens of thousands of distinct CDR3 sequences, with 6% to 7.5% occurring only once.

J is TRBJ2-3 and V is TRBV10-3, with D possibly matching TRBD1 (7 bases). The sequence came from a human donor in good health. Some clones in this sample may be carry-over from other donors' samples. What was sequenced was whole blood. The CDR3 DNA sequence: TGTGCCATCAGCGCTCAGGGGGGCGTTGGCACAGATACGCAGTATTTT. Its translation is CAISAQGGVGTDTQYF.